These 18 T cell receptor beta chains were sequenced from one sample in a study of blood T cell repertoires in COVID-19. TCRdb's table, derived via immunoSEQ multiplex PCR, lists solely in-frame clones and lacks some. The sample lists around 190,000 clones, about 91% occurring once. The specimen sequenced was PBMCs or T cells enriched from blood (not recorded which). The receptors come from a man aged 18 to 35 with acute COVID-19.

V gene TRBV24-1 combines with J gene TRBJ2-1; 9 positions match TRBD2. V was pared by 0 bases and J by 10 bases, with 6 bases of the junction left unmatched. Germline assignment: CDR1 KGHDR and CDR2 SFDVKD. The CDR3 consists of 15 residues. CDR3 sequence: CATSDLRGLAEEQFF. The CDR3 coding sequence is TGTGCCACCAGTGATTTGAGGGGACTAGCAGAGGAGCAGTTCTTC.

The rearrangement joins TRBV19 to TRBJ2-2; 7 bases are shared with TRBD2. The CDR3 loop spans 15 amino acids. The V gene's germline CDR1 is LNHDA and CDR2 SQIVND (reference sequence). V shed 3 bases, J shed 6 bases, and the junction held 7 bases outside the gene matches. The CDR3 sequence is CASSIRPGGAGELFF. The CDR3 DNA is TGTGCCAGTAGTATCCGACCTGGGGGGGCCGGGGAGCTGTTTTTT. Together with reference TRBV19 and TRBJ2-2, the CDR3 gives the full variable domain: DGGITQSPKYLFRKEGQNVTLSCEQNLNHDAMYWYRQDPGQGLRLIYYSQIVNDFQKGDIAEGYSVSREKKESFPLTVTSAQKNPTAFYLCASSIRPGGAGELFFGEGSRLTVL.

A few counts support this clone. V gene TRBV5-1 combines with J gene TRBJ1-2; tentative D call: TRBD1 (6 bases). The length of the CDR3 is 14 residues. V was clipped by 4 bases and J by 4 bases, with 14 bases between them. Germline CDR1 is SGHRS and CDR2 is YFSETQ. Here the CDR3 DNA reads TGCGCCAGCAGCCCCGGACAGAAATTCTATGGCTACACCTTC. Translated, it gives CASSPGQKFYGYTF.

The J gene is TRBJ1-1, the V gene TRBV29-1; D remains ambiguous. CDR3 length: 11 residues. Germline assignment: CDR1 SQVTM and CDR2 ANQGSEA. The V gene lost 5 bases and the J gene lost 1 base, with 5 bases spanning the gap. The DNA of the CDR3 is TGCAGCGTTCTTAAGAACACTGAAGCTTTCTTT. This translates into CSVLKNTEAFF.

In this sample, this clone turned up many times. Here the CDR3 reads CASSQDSATEAFF. In nucleotides, the CDR3 is TGTGCCAGCAGCCAAGATAGCGCCACTGAAGCTTTCTTT. The chain recombines TRBV3-1 (or the pseudogene TRBV3-2) with TRBJ1-1; D not resolved. V was shortened by 0 bases and J by 4 bases, with 6 bases between the two germline ends. Germline V lookup: CDR1 LGHDT, CDR2 YNNKEL (reference sequence). The CDR3 is 13 residues long.

V gene TRBV27 combines with J gene TRBJ2-7; no definite D call. This CDR3 is built from 12 residues. V was cut by 4 bases and J by 5 bases, with 9 bases left in between. The germline V gene encodes CDR1 MNHEY and CDR2 SMNVEV (reference sequence). The CDR3 sequence: CASSSGVNEQYF. In DNA form, the CDR3 reads TGTGCCAGCAGTTCGGGTGTAAACGAGCAGTACTTC.

The chain recombines TRBV28 with TRBJ1-1; D is undetermined. Trimming took 7 bases from V and 7 from J, leaving 13 bases between them. The CDR3 totals 12 residues. CDR1 MDHEN and CDR2 SYDVKM come from the germline V gene. The CDR3 is CASTQRQFEAFF. The CDR3 DNA reads as TGTGCCAGCACCCAACGACAATTTGAAGCTTTCTTT.

The sample holds one count of this clone. The chain couples TRBV29-1 to TRBJ2-1; tentative D call: TRBD1 (10 bases). Trimming left V 6 bases short and J 1 base short, with 37 bases between. Germline-derived CDR1 and CDR2 are SQVTM and ANQGSEA. The CDR3 loop spans 22 amino acids. The CDR3 loop reads CSVPDRGSGFAGGEFSYNEQFF. As DNA, the CDR3 is TGCAGCGTCCCGGACAGGGGGTCTGGGTTTGCGGGAGGGGAATTTTCCTACAATGAGCAGTTCTTC.

The chain carries TRBV27 and TRBJ2-2; 8 nucleotides match TRBD2. The CDR3 covers 16 residues. V lost 2 bases, J lost 5 bases, and 7 bases stayed unmatched. Germline CDR1 is MNHEY and CDR2 is SMNVEV (reference sequence). CDR3 nucleotides: TGTGCCAGCAGTTTACTCTCTAGCGGGCGGACCGGGGAGCTGTTTTTT. This gives the protein CASSLLSSGRTGELFF.

The chain uses TRBV28 and TRBJ2-1, with 9 bases identical to TRBD1. In germline, CDR1 is MDHEN, CDR2 SYDVKM. The CDR3 spans 15 residues. The trim removed 4 bases at V and 5 bases at J, leaving 6 bases unmatched. CDR3 DNA: TGTGCCAGCAGTTCAACAGGGGGCTGGAACAATGAGCAGTTCTTC. It is translated as CASSSTGGWNNEQFF.

This chain links TRBV6-2 or TRBV6-3 with TRBJ2-5; TRBD1 aligns across 7 bases. This CDR3 contains 15 residues. Germline CDR1 and CDR2: MNHEY and SVGEGT. The V segment lost 5 bases and the J segment 5 bases; nucleotides outside the gene matches: 11. CDR3: CASSTGPDRAETQYF. The CDR3 nucleotides read TGTGCCAGCAGTACTGGCCCAGACAGGGCTGAGACCCAGTACTTC.

The chain recombines TRBV28 with TRBJ2-2, with D possibly TRBD2 on 7 matching bases. V was cut by 4 bases and J by 6 bases, with 18 bases left in between. The CDR3 consists of 16 residues. Germline-derived CDR1 and CDR2 are MDHEN and SYDVKM. The CDR3 sequence: CASSSSDRGAAGELFF. CDR3 nucleotide sequence: TGTGCCAGCAGTTCAAGCGATCGGGGGGCCGCCGGGGAGCTGTTTTTT.

This clone was picked up a small number of times. The V and J genes are TRBV3-1 (or the pseudogene TRBV3-2) and TRBJ2-7, with 10 bases matching TRBD1. The ends lost 5 bases at V and 4 bases at J; junction bases unmatched: 8. CDR1 and CDR2 from the germline V gene are LGHDT and YNNKEL (reference sequence). There are 15 residues in the CDR3. DNA for the CDR3: TGTGCCAGCAGCGACCCAGGACAGGGGGTGTACGAGCAGTACTTC. Translation gives CASSDPGQGVYEQYF.

The rearrangement uses TRBV4-1 and TRBJ1-4; 7 nucleotides line up with TRBD1. Germline V CDR1 and CDR2: MGHRA, YSYEKL. After removal of 2 bases from V and 0 bases from J, the junction contained 6 bases not matched to a gene. The CDR3 is 17 amino acids. CDR3 nucleotide sequence: TGCGCCAGCAGCCAACCCGGGACAGTTGCAACTAATGAAAAACTGTTTTTT. Amino acids: CASSQPGTVATNEKLFF.

This clone has only one observation. V is TRBV7-9 and J is TRBJ2-1; a weak D match, TRBD2 (6 bases). This CDR3 region has 13 residues. Trimming removed 9 bases at V and 7 bases at J, with 16 bases between. Germline-derived CDR1 and CDR2 are SEHNR and FQNEAQ (reference sequence). For the CDR3, the DNA is TGTGCCAGGTCCCCGGCGGGAAATAATGAGCAGTTCTTC. Protein product: CARSPAGNNEQFF.

J is TRBJ1-5 and V is TRBV30; 10 nucleotides match TRBD1. V was pared by 0 bases and J by 5 bases, with 1 base of the junction left unmatched. The CDR3 has 14 residues. CDR1 and CDR2 (germline): GTSNPN, SVGIG (reference sequence). The CDR3 reads CAWSVGTGDQPQHF. The CDR3 nucleotides read TGTGCCTGGAGTGTGGGGACAGGGGATCAGCCCCAGCATTTT.

This clone was observed once. The chain is built from TRBV7-9 and TRBJ2-3; 9 bases are shared with TRBD2. V was clipped by 4 bases and J by 2 bases; unmatched bases: 4. Per the germline V gene, CDR1 is SEHNR and CDR2 is FQNEAQ (reference sequence). This CDR3 has 15 amino acids. The CDR3 bases are TGTGCCAGCAGCTCGGCGGGAGGGACCACAGATACGCAGTATTTT. It specifies CASSSAGGTTDTQYF. The variable domain in full, completed from reference TRBV7-9 and TRBJ2-3, reads DTGVSQNPRHKITKRGQNVTFRCDPISEHNRLYWYRQTLGQGPEFLTYFQNEAQLEKSRLLSDRFSAERPKGSFSTLEIQRTEQGDSAMYLCASSSAGGTTDTQYFGPGTRLTVL.

The chain is built from TRBV7-2 and TRBJ2-3; the match to TRBD2 covers 13 bases. Looked up from germline, CDR1 is SGHTA and CDR2 is FQGNSA. Trimming removed 4 bases from V and 5 bases from J; junction bases left unmatched: 3. The CDR3 extends over 15 amino acids. For the CDR3, the DNA is TGTGCCAGCAGCTCAACTAGCGGGGGGGGAGATACGCAGTATTTT. Translated: CASSSTSGGGDTQYF.